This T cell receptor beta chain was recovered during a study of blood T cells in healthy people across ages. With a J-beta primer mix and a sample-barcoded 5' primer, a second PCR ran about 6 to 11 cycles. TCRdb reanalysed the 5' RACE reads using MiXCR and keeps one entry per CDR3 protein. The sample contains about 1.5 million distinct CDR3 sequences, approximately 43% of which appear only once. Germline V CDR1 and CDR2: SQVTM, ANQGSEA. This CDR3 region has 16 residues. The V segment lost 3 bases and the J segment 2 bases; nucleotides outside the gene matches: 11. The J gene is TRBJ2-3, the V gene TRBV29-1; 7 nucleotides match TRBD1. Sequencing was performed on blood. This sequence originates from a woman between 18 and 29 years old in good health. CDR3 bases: TGCAGCGTTGATGGACAGGCCCCCCGGAACACAGATACGCAGTATTTT. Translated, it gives CSVDGQAPRNTDTQYF.